One sample yielded the 16 T cell receptor beta chains listed below, sequenced in a study of identical twins (dated by TCRdb to 2015 to 2016). Libraries came from 5' RACE. The sequencer was an Illumina HiSeq 2000. TCRdb's own reprocessing of the public reads used fastp at Q25 and MiXCR and kept productive beta chains. Records with the same CDR3 protein are collapsed into one entry carrying the most frequent genes and DNA. Here the sample has 650,000 to 800,000 distinct CDR3 sequences; under 9% occur a single time. The ten largest make up approximately 0.94% of the sample. Another study also made use of these data, one on yellow fever vaccine responses in identical twins.

Material for sequencing was PBMCs. Every receptor here comes from a woman under 30 in good health.

The genes are TRBV6-5 and TRBJ2-2; 8 positions agree with TRBD1. CDR3 length: 17 amino acids. V lost 3 bases, J lost 0 bases, and 6 bases stayed unmatched. Germline assignment: CDR1 MNHEY and CDR2 SVGAGI. In DNA form, the CDR3 reads TGTGCCAGCAGTTATGACCCGGGACAGGCGAACACCGGGGAGCTGTTTTTT. Translated, it gives CASSYDPGQANTGELFF.

Concerning this clonotype itself: A junction end diverges from the germline sequence, so it may reflect a read error. The rearrangement joins TRBV12-3 or TRBV12-4 to TRBJ2-7; D assignment may be TRBD1 or TRBD2 (5 bases each). The CDR3 is 12 residues long. The chain's CDR3 is CASTNLGDELYF. The CDR3 DNA follows: TGTGCCAGCACTAACCTGGGGGACGAGCTGTACTTC.

This clonotype was counted ten times or more. The gene calls are TRBV10-2 and TRBJ2-7; D is uncertain. The V gene's germline CDR1 is WSHSY and CDR2 SAAADI. Trimming cost V 7 bases and J 2 bases, with 12 bases left between them. The CDR3 covers 13 residues. The CDR3 DNA is TGCGCCAGCACTGTGTTCTTAACCTACGAGCAGTACTTC. Protein sequence: CASTVFLTYEQYF.

This chain joins TRBV2 and TRBJ1-2, with D uncertain. Between the trimmed V and J ends, which lost 1 base and 3 bases, there was a span of 12 bases. Germline V gives CDR1 SNHLY, CDR2 FYNNEI. The CDR3 has 15 residues. As DNA, the CDR3 is TGTGCCAGCAGTGAAGGGGTCTCCCGGGACTATGGCTACACCTTC. Its protein product is CASSEGVSRDYGYTF.

Ten or more counts support this clonotype. Here the CDR3 reads CASSNPRGTDTQYF. The DNA of the CDR3 is TGTGCCAGCAGTAACCCTAGGGGGACAGATACGCAGTATTTT. This rearrangement joins TRBV25-1 to TRBJ2-3, with D tentatively TRBD1 (6 bases). Germline V lookup: CDR1 MGHDK, CDR2 SYGVNS. The ends were cut back, 5 bases at V and 3 bases at J, with 12 bases in the middle. The CDR3 is 14 residues long.

Only a few counts were recorded for this clonotype. This rearrangement joins TRBV5-1 to TRBJ2-7, with D unresolved. V was cut by 0 bases and J by 3 bases, with 13 bases left in between. The CDR3 runs to 15 residues. Germline CDR1 and CDR2: SGHRS and YFSETQ. CDR3 coding DNA: TGCGCCAGCAGCTTGGTAGGCAGGACCGACTACGAGCAGTACTTC. Translating it yields CASSLVGRTDYEQYF.

The gene calls are TRBV27 and TRBJ2-2, with 10 bases that match TRBD2. The CDR3 has 14 amino acids. Germline CDR1 and CDR2: MNHEY and SMNVEV (reference sequence). J lost 7 bases, V lost 2 bases, and 1 base had no gene match. Written as DNA, the CDR3 is TGTGCCAGCAGTTTAAGCGGGGGGGGCGGGGAGCTGTTTTTT. Translated, it gives CASSLSGGGGELFF.

The gene calls are TRBV28 and TRBJ2-5; D perhaps matches TRBD2 (7 bases). Trimming removed 7 bases at V and 5 bases at J, with 20 bases between. The germline CDR1 and CDR2 sequences are MDHEN and SYDVKM. CDR3 length equals 15 residues. The CDR3 nucleotides are TGTGCCAGCACCACTTTCGGGGGGCTCCAGGAGACCCAGTACTTC. The encoded protein is CASTTFGGLQETQYF.

The chain joins TRBV11-2 to TRBJ2-7; 9 nucleotides match TRBD2. The CDR3 is 18 residues long. V shed 5 bases, J shed 3 bases, and the junction held 17 bases outside the gene matches. Per germline, CDR1 SGHAT and CDR2 FQNNGV. The CDR3 loop reads CASSPGLARSFLDYEQYF. CDR3 in DNA: TGTGCCAGCAGCCCAGGACTAGCGAGATCTTTCTTGGACTACGAGCAGTACTTC.

This clonotype has at least ten counts. The V call is TRBV7-6, the J call TRBJ2-3; tentatively, D is TRBD1 or TRBD2 (6 bases each). V was clipped by 0 bases and J by 1 base, with 11 bases between them. Germline V lookup: CDR1 SGHVS, CDR2 FNYEAQ. The CDR3 sequence is 16 residues long. CDR3 in DNA: TGTGCCAGCAGCTTAGCACTTGGGGGGCGCACAGATACGCAGTATTTT. Translated: CASSLALGGRTDTQYF.

This clonotype was detected a few times. This chain uses TRBV4-3 with TRBJ2-3, with TRBD2 identical over 9 bases. This CDR3 has 18 amino acids. Germline V CDR1 and CDR2: LGHNA, YSLEER. Losses at the gene ends were 2 bases for V and 1 base for J; bases not matched to a gene: 10. CDR3 protein: CASSQRAIAGVGTDTQYF. DNA for the CDR3: TGCGCCAGCAGCCAAAGGGCTATAGCGGGAGTAGGCACAGATACGCAGTATTTT.

The chain links TRBV10-3 to TRBJ2-1; D gene ambiguous. CDR3 length equals 14 residues. The V end lost 2 bases, the J end lost 7 bases, and 12 bases lay between the germline ends. Germline V CDR1 and CDR2: ENHRY, SYGVKD. The CDR3 loop is CAISERVDGNEQFF. DNA for the CDR3: TGTGCCATCAGTGAGCGGGTGGACGGAAATGAGCAGTTCTTC.

This clonotype was detected only a few times. V usage is TRBV24-1 and J usage is TRBJ2-3, with 10 bases lining up with TRBD2. The CDR3 consists of 16 residues. Germline assignment: CDR1 KGHDR and CDR2 SFDVKD. The V gene end was trimmed by 3 bases and the J gene end by 1 base; junction bases not matched to a gene: 3. CDR3 loop: CATSDPAGGGTDTQYF. CDR3 DNA: TGTGCCACCAGTGATCCAGCGGGGGGGGGCACAGATACGCAGTATTTT.

The chain is built from TRBV27 and TRBJ2-1, with 11 bases lining up with TRBD2. This CDR3 spans 14 amino acids. Germline loops: CDR1 MNHEY, CDR2 SMNVEV (reference sequence). The V and J ends lost 10 bases and 7 bases, in that order; junction bases with no gene match: 9. CDR3 region: CANPPLAGVNEQFF. CDR3 nucleotides: TGTGCCAACCCCCCACTAGCGGGAGTGAATGAGCAGTTCTTC.

The chain couples TRBV12-3 or TRBV12-4 to TRBJ2-7; no reliable D call. This CDR3 contains 12 residues. V dropped 5 bases and J dropped 2 bases, with 7 bases sitting between them. CDR3: CASSDHAYEQYF. CDR3 in DNA: TGTGCCAGCAGTGATCACGCCTACGAGCAGTACTTC.

The V gene is TRBV15, the J gene TRBJ2-5; D remains ambiguous. The V end was cut by 1 base, the J end by 5 bases, with 8 bases between. The CDR3 covers 13 residues. Germline lookup yields CDR1 LNHNV and CDR2 YYDKDF (reference sequence). The DNA for the CDR3 is TGTGCCACCAGCAGAGCTAGTAGGGAGACCCAGTACTTC. Its translation: CATSRASRETQYF.